One and the same sample provided the 13 T cell receptor beta chains below, sequenced in a study of T cell repertoires in ileal Crohn's disease. TCRdb keeps only in-frame clones here, not all; method: immunoSEQ multiplex PCR. The data show some 16,000 clones, with 75% to 85% seen just once and approximately 4% held by the top ten. Material for sequencing was ileal tissue. Every receptor here comes from an adult with Crohn's disease.

Worth noting for this clone: The same CDR3 arises from other DNA sequences in this sample as well. The chain uses TRBV18 and TRBJ1-1; perhaps TRBD1 as D (5 bases). Trimming took off 3 bases at V and 5 bases at J, with 13 bases between the two ends. Per germline, CDR1 KGHSH and CDR2 LQKENI. The CDR3 runs to 14 residues. The chain's CDR3 is CASSPQGLGTEAFF. DNA for the CDR3: TGTGCCAGCTCACCCCAGGGATTGGGGACTGAAGCTTTCTTT. The variable domain in full, with the rest retrieved from reference TRBV18 and TRBJ1-1, is NAGVMQNPRHLVRRRGQEARLRCSPMKGHSHVYWYRQLPEEGLKFMVYLQKENIIDESGMPKERFSAEFPKEGPSILRIQQVVRGDSAAYFCASSPQGLGTEAFFGQGTRLTVV.

The chain has TRBV6-6 and TRBJ1-5; the D is unclear. Deletions cut 6 bases from V and 7 bases from J, with 13 bases between. The germline gives CDR1 MNHNY, CDR2 SVGAGI (reference sequence). The CDR3 spans 13 residues. This CDR3 reads CASREVGGQPQHF. CDR3 DNA sequence: TGTGCCAGCAGGGAGGTGGGAGGCCAGCCCCAGCATTTT.

This chain joins TRBV5-4 and TRBJ1-2, with D perhaps TRBD1 (6 bases). Trimming removed 4 bases at V and 4 bases at J, with 11 bases between. CDR3 length equals 13 residues. Germline lookup yields CDR1 SGHNT and CDR2 YYREEE (reference sequence). CDR3 region: CASSRTGSYGYTF. CDR3 in DNA: TGTGCCAGCAGCCGTACAGGGTCCTATGGCTACACCTTC.

This clone was found once. The chain combines TRBV14 with TRBJ2-5; 8 positions match TRBD1. J was trimmed by 2 bases and V by 2 bases; bases with no gene match: 1. Germline V gene data show CDR1 as SGHDN and CDR2 as FVKESK. This CDR3 is 14 amino acids long. The CDR3 DNA is TGTGCCAGCAGCCAAAGGACAGGGCAAGAGACCCAGTACTTC. Translating gives CASSQRTGQETQYF.

The V and J genes are TRBV9 and TRBJ2-1; 9 bases match TRBD1. The germline CDR1 and CDR2 sequences are SGDLS and YYNGEE. This CDR3 is built from 14 residues. V was clipped by 0 bases and J by 6 bases; unmatched bases: 1. Here the CDR3 reads CASSVVGQGNEQFF. For the CDR3, the DNA is TGTGCCAGCAGCGTAGTGGGACAGGGCAATGAGCAGTTCTTC.

The V and J genes are TRBV19 and TRBJ1-5; no reliable D call. The CDR3 spans 14 residues. In germline, CDR1 is LNHDA, CDR2 SQIVND (reference sequence). V gave up 9 bases and J gave up 0 bases, with 12 bases separating them. The CDR3 DNA reads TGTGCCAGCCACAGCTTGTATAGCAATCAGCCCCAGCATTTT. Amino acids: CASHSLYSNQPQHF.

The chain links TRBV6-1 to TRBJ1-1; TRBD1 aligns across 9 bases. Germline lookup yields CDR1 MNHNS and CDR2 SASEGT. Trimming took 7 bases from V and 5 from J; bases not matched to a gene: 5. This CDR3 contains 13 residues. In DNA form, the CDR3 reads TGTGCCAGCATGACCGGGACAGGGACTGAAGCTTTCTTT. This translates into CASMTGTGTEAFF.

This chain joins TRBV6-5 and TRBJ2-5, with D perhaps matching TRBD2 (5 bases). Between the trimmed V and J ends, which lost 2 bases and 5 bases, there was a span of 9 bases. Germline CDR1 is MNHEY and CDR2 is SVGAGI. The CDR3 is 13 amino acids. The CDR3 DNA sequence: TGTGCCAGCAGTTACGGGGAGTACGAGACCCAGTACTTC. Translated: CASSYGEYETQYF.

The CDR3 coding sequence is TGCAGCGTACAACAGGCAGCAGGTGAAGCTTTCTTT. It is translated as CSVQQAAGEAFF. The chain has TRBV29-1 and TRBJ1-1; a possible D gene is TRBD1 (5 bases). V shed 6 bases and J shed 7 bases, with 15 bases lying between them. The CDR3 contains 12 residues. Germline lookup yields CDR1 SQVTM and CDR2 ANQGSEA. Combining the CDR3 with reference TRBV29-1 and TRBJ1-1 gives the whole variable domain SAVISQKPSRDICQRGTSLTIQCQVDSQVTMMFWYRQQPGQSLTLIATANQGSEATYESGFVIDKFPISRPNLTFSTLTVSNMSPEDSSIYLCSVQQAAGEAFFGQGTRLTVV.

The chain joins TRBV27 to TRBJ2-3, with 7 bases that match TRBD1. Germline V lookup: CDR1 MNHEY, CDR2 SMNVEV (reference sequence). The CDR3 runs 14 residues. Germline trimming cut 4 bases from V and 2 bases from J; bases unmatched to any gene: 3. CDR3 in DNA: TGTGCCAGCAGTTCGACAGGGAACACAGATACGCAGTATTTT. Protein product: CASSSTGNTDTQYF.

The V gene is TRBV11-3, the J gene TRBJ1-1; no reliable D call. The V end was cut by 4 bases, the J end by 1 base, with 7 bases between. CDR1 and CDR2 (germline): SGHNT, YENEEA. The CDR3 loop spans 13 amino acids. The CDR3: CASSSGSNTEAFF. The CDR3 bases are TGTGCCAGCAGCTCCGGGTCGAACACTGAAGCTTTCTTT.

The rearrangement uses TRBV4-1 and TRBJ2-7, with D tentatively TRBD2 (5 bases). There are 16 residues in the CDR3. V gave up 4 bases and J gave up 4 bases, with 20 bases separating them. CDR1 MGHRA and CDR2 YSYEKL come from the germline V gene. The CDR3 here is CASSPSVRTSFYEQYV. CDR3 in DNA: TGCGCCAGCAGCCCCTCCGTTCGGACTTCATTTTACGAGCAGTACGTC.

The genes are TRBV4-1 and TRBJ2-3; a weak D match, TRBD2 (6 bases). This CDR3 contains 16 residues. Germline CDR1 and CDR2: MGHRA and YSYEKL. Trimming pared 3 bases from V and 4 bases from J, leaving 17 bases between. The CDR3 region is CASSHGGAGLADTQYF. DNA for the CDR3: TGCGCCAGCAGCCATGGCGGGGCGGGTTTGGCAGATACGCAGTATTTT.